Below, 10 T cell receptor beta chains from the same sample are listed, as sequenced in a study of blood T cell repertoires in COVID-19. Assay: immunoSEQ multiplex PCR; the TCRdb copy retains only in-frame clones and omits some. Here the sample spans around 67,000 clones, about 81% being singletons. Material: peripheral blood. Receptor source: a human donor in a cohort sampled during active COVID-19.

The V call is TRBV10-1, the J call TRBJ2-3, with a possible D match to TRBD2 (6 bases). Germline lookup yields CDR1 WNHNN and CDR2 SYGVQD (reference sequence). This CDR3 comprises 13 residues. The V and J ends lost 8 bases and 6 bases respectively, with 15 bases between them. The CDR3 loop is CASSTAGTDTQYF. DNA of the CDR3: TGCGCCAGCTCAACCGCGGGAACGGATACGCAGTATTTT.

This rearrangement joins TRBV5-4 to TRBJ1-6; D is uncertain. This CDR3 has 13 residues. Germline CDR1 is SGHNT and CDR2 is YYREEE (reference sequence). The germline V and J ends were trimmed by 5 bases and 18 bases, with 21 bases remaining between them. CDR3 DNA: TGTGCCAGCAGTCAGGATGGTCTTCAAACACCCCACTTT. Translation: CASSQDGLQTPHF.

The chain recombines TRBV24-1 with TRBJ2-7; 7 positions match TRBD1. Germline loops: CDR1 KGHDR, CDR2 SFDVKD. CDR3 length: 17 residues. With 12 bases clipped from V and 1 base from J, the junction kept 20 bases outside the gene matches. The CDR3 here is CASGEMDRPKPSYEQYF. CDR3 DNA: TGTGCCTCCGGAGAAATGGACAGGCCCAAACCATCCTACGAGCAGTACTTC.

The V call is TRBV6-2 or TRBV6-3, the J call TRBJ2-7, with TRBD2 as a possible D gene (6 bases). Germline CDR1 reads MNHEY; CDR2 reads SVGEGT. V lost 5 bases to trimming and J lost 3 bases, with 14 bases between them. This CDR3 spans 14 amino acids. CDR3 DNA sequence: TGTGCCAGCAGTGGGACTCAGGGCGACTACGAGCAGTACTTC. It codes for CASSGTQGDYEQYF.

This sequence joins TRBV28 and TRBJ1-1; TRBD1 agrees at 8 bases. CDR1 is MDHEN and CDR2 is SYDVKM in the germline V gene. The CDR3 has 15 residues. Trimming took 6 bases from V and 1 from J; bases not matched to a gene: 7. CDR3 loop: CASRRAGGPNTEAFF. The CDR3 nucleotides read TGTGCCAGCAGACGTGCAGGGGGCCCGAACACTGAAGCTTTCTTT.

This clone appeared once. This chain uses TRBV4-2 with TRBJ2-3; TRBD2 matches at 9 bases. V shed 3 bases and J 1 base; nucleotides not matched to a gene: 2. This CDR3 has 15 amino acids. Germline loops: CDR1 LGHNA, CDR2 YNFKEQ. The CDR3 DNA is TGTGCCAGCAGCCATAGCGGGAGTGGCACAGATACGCAGTATTTT. This gives the protein CASSHSGSGTDTQYF.

The chain combines TRBV11-2 with TRBJ2-5; 7 nucleotides line up with TRBD1. This CDR3 is 16 amino acids long. Germline V gene lookup returns CDR1 SGHAT and CDR2 FQNNGV. The trim removed 6 bases at V and 5 bases at J, leaving 15 bases unmatched. The CDR3 DNA sequence: TGTGCCAGCAGGTTCCTTAGGGGGCGCACAACGGAGACCCAGTACTTC. This translates into CASRFLRGRTTETQYF.

CDR3 nucleotide sequence: TGTGCCAGCAGCCCCAAAGAGACCCAGTACTTC. It yields the protein CASSPKETQYF. V gene TRBV5-8 combines with J gene TRBJ2-5; D unresolved. V shed 4 bases and J shed 3 bases, with 4 bases lying between them. Per germline, CDR1 SGHTS and CDR2 YDEGEE. The CDR3 is 11 residues long.

The chain carries TRBV2 and TRBJ2-7; the match to TRBD1 covers 8 bases. V shed 4 bases and J 4 bases; nucleotides not matched to a gene: 15. Germline CDR1 is SNHLY and CDR2 is FYNNEI. The CDR3 sequence is 17 residues long. This CDR3 is CASSGKGTGSVGYEQYF. The CDR3 DNA follows: TGTGCCAGCAGTGGAAAGGGGACAGGCAGTGTCGGGTACGAGCAGTACTTC.

V gene TRBV4-2 combines with J gene TRBJ1-3; a weak D match, TRBD1 (6 bases). V dropped 5 bases and J dropped 1 base, with 15 bases sitting between them. CDR3 length: 16 amino acids. CDR1 is LGHNA, CDR2 YNFKEQ, per germline. This CDR3 is CASSGQHGDSGNTIYF. Here the CDR3 DNA reads TGTGCCAGCAGCGGACAGCACGGCGATTCTGGAAACACCATATATTTT.